This T cell receptor (beta chain) was retrieved from a study of blood T cells in healthy people across ages. Study-level points and caveats: Donor CMV status was unknown, possibly confounding expanded clonotype changes. Diversity was estimated from one million T cells, and these estimates were considered underestimates.

This clonotype was counted between two and nine times. Its antigen remains unknown. Primed by a sample-barcoded 5' primer and a J-beta primer mix, a second PCR proceeded for about 6 to 11 cycles. MiXCR was run by TCRdb on the 5' RACE reads, yielding one entry per CDR3 protein. Found here are 730,000 or so distinct CDR3 sequences, 40% to 45% of them singletons; the top ten hold 20% to 25%. V lost 1 base and J lost 8; bases outside the gene matches: 4. Germline V gene data show CDR1 as SGHVS and CDR2 as FNYEAQ. The CDR3 length is 14 residues. The TCR originated in a woman aged 55-69 years in good health. The chain couples TRBV7-6 to TRBJ2-4; the match to TRBD2 covers 8 bases. Sequencing was performed on blood. The CDR3 coding sequence is TGTGCCAGCAGCTTAGAGCGGGAGCTTGACATTCAGTACTTC. Translating gives CASSLERELDIQYF.